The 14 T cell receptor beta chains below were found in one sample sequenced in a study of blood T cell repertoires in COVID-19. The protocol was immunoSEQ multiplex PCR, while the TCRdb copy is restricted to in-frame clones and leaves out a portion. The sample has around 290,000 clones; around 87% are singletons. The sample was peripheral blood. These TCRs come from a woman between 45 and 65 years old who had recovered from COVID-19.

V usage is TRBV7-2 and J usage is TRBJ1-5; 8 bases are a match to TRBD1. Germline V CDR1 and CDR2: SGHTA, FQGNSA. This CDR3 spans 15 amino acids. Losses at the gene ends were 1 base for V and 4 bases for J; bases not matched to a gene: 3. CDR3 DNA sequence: TGTGCCAGCAGCTTAGGGGGGACAGGAAATCAGCCCCAGCATTTT. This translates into CASSLGGTGNQPQHF.

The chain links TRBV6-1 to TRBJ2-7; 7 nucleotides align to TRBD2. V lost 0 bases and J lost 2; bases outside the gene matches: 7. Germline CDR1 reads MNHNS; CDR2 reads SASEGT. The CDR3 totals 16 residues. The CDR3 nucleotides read TGTGCCAGCAGTGAAGCGGCGAGCGGGGCTGCCTACGAGCAGTACTTC. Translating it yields CASSEAASGAAYEQYF.

The CDR3 bases are TGTGCCAGCAGTTTAACGCTGGGACAGGGGGCGAGTTCACCCCTCCACTTT. Protein product: CASSLTLGQGASSPLHF. The chain recombines TRBV28 with TRBJ1-6; 12 positions match TRBD1. Germline loops: CDR1 MDHEN, CDR2 SYDVKM. With V trimmed by 2 bases and J by 9 bases, 8 bases remained unmatched. CDR3 size: 17 residues.

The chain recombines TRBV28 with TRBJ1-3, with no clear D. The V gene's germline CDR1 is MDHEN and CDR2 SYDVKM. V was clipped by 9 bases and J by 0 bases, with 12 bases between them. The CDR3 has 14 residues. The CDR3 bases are TGTGCCAGTAAGCTAAGCCTCTCTGGAAACACCATATATTTT. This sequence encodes CASKLSLSGNTIYF.

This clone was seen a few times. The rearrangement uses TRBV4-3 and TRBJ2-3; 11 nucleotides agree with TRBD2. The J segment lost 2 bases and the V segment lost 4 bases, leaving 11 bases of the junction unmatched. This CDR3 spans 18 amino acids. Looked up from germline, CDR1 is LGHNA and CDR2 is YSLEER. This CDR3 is CASSPSGGLAGLTDTQYF. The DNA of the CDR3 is TGCGCCAGCAGCCCCTCAGGAGGACTAGCGGGCCTCACAGATACGCAGTATTTT.

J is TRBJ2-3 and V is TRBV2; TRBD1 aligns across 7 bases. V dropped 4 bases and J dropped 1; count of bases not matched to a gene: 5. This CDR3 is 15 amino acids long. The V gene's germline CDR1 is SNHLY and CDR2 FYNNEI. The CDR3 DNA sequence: TGTGCCAGCAGTGTCCGGGACAGAGGCACAGATACGCAGTATTTT. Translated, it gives CASSVRDRGTDTQYF.

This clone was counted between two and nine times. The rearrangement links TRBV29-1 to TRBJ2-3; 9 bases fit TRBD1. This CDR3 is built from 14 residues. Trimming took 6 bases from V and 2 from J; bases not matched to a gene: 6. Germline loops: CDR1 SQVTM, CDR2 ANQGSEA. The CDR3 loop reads CSVGRDRATDTQYF. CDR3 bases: TGCAGCGTAGGAAGGGACAGGGCCACAGATACGCAGTATTTT.

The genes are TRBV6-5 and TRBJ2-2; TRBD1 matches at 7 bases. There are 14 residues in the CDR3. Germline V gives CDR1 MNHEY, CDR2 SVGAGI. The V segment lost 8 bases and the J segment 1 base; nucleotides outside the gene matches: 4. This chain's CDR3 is CASGRQGNTGELFF. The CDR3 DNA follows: TGTGCCAGCGGCCGACAGGGGAACACCGGGGAGCTGTTTTTT.

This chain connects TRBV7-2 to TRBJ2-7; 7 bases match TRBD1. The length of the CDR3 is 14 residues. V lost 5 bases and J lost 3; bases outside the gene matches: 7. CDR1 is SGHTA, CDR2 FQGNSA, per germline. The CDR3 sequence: CASSATGQVYEQYF. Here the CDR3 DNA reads TGTGCCAGCAGCGCCACAGGACAGGTCTACGAGCAGTACTTC. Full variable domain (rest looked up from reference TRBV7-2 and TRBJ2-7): GAGVSQSPSNKVTEKGKDVELRCDPISGHTALYWYRQSLGQGLEFLIYFQGNSAPDKSGLPSDRFSAERTGGSVSTLTIQRTQQEDSAVYLCASSATGQVYEQYFGPGTRLTVT.

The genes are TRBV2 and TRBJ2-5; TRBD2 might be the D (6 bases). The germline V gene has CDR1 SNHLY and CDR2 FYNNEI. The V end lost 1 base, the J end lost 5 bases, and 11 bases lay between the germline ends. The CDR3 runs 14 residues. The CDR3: CASSEGRGGETQYF. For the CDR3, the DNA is TGTGCCAGCAGTGAAGGGAGGGGAGGTGAGACCCAGTACTTC.

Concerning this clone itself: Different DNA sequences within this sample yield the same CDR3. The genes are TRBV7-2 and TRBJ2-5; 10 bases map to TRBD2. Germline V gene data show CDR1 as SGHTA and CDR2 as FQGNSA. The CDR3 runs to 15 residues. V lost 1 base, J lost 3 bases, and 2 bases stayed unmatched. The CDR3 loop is CASSLGLAGEETQYF. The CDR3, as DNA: TGTGCCAGCAGCTTAGGGCTAGCGGGAGAAGAGACCCAGTACTTC.

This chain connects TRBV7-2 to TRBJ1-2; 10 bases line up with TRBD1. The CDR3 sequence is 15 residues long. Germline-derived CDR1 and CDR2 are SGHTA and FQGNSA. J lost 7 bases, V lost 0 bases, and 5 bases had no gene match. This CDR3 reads CASSLAGQGSLGYTF. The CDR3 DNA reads TGTGCCAGCAGCTTAGCGGGACAGGGGAGTCTTGGCTACACCTTC.

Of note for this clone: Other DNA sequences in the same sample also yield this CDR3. The CDR3 region is CASSPGTSGYEQYF. The CDR3, as DNA: TGTGCCAGCTCTCCCGGGACTAGCGGTTACGAGCAGTACTTC. The chain couples TRBV18 to TRBJ2-7; the match to TRBD2 covers 11 bases. Looked up from germline, CDR1 is KGHSH and CDR2 is LQKENI. Unmatched junction bases numbered 5, after V lost 6 bases and J lost 4 bases. This CDR3 comprises 14 residues.

CDR3 bases: TGTGCCAGCAGTGGCCCCCGGACTACCAACACCGGGGAGCTGTTTTTT. Its translation is CASSGPRTTNTGELFF. The rearrangement joins TRBV2 to TRBJ2-2, with D maybe TRBD2 (6 bases). V shed 4 bases and J shed 2 bases, with 14 bases lying between them. Germline V gene sequence: CDR1 SNHLY, CDR2 FYNNEI. The CDR3 extends over 16 amino acids.